The next 13 T cell receptor beta chains were all read from a single sample in a study of T cell responses to AZD1222 COVID-19 vaccine. Using immunoSEQ multiplex PCR, the repertoire was profiled, and TCRdb retains in-frame clones only, with some absent. Of tens of thousands of clones in the sample, around 78% were seen once. Material: peripheral blood, obtained 28 days after the second AZD1222 dose. The receptors here all came from an adult who received the AZD1222 COVID-19 vaccine.

CDR3 in DNA: TGTGCCACCAGTGATCCCAAGCCCCAGCATTTT. Protein: CATSDPKPQHF. This chain uses TRBV24-1 with TRBJ1-5; no clear D gene. This CDR3 has 11 amino acids. Germline CDR1 KGHDR, CDR2 SFDVKD. The ends were cut back, 3 bases at V and 8 bases at J, with 4 bases in the middle.

The V and J genes are TRBV13 and TRBJ2-1; 9 bases agree with TRBD2. Germline V gene data show CDR1 as PRHDT and CDR2 as FYEKMQ (reference sequence). The CDR3 totals 14 residues. J lost 6 bases, V lost 6 bases, and 6 bases had no gene match. DNA for the CDR3: TGTGCCAGCAGAGGGCGGGAGGGCCCCAATGAGCAGTTCTTC. Translation gives CASRGREGPNEQFF.

This clone was detected only once. V gene TRBV6-1 combines with J gene TRBJ2-1; 11 bases map to TRBD2. Germline V gene sequence: CDR1 MNHNS, CDR2 SASEGT. The CDR3 contains 15 residues. The V and J ends lost 3 bases and 6 bases, in that order; junction bases with no gene match: 4. The CDR3 protein is CASSENSGGANEQFF. The CDR3 region has the DNA TGTGCCAGCAGTGAGAATAGCGGGGGGGCCAATGAGCAGTTCTTC.

This clone has only a few counts. The chain combines TRBV11-1 with TRBJ1-1; perhaps TRBD1 as D (6 bases). V was cut by 2 bases and J by 5 bases, with 9 bases left in between. CDR3 size: 13 residues. CDR1 and CDR2 (germline): SGHAT, FQDESV (reference sequence). CDR3 residues: CASSLQRGTEAFF. The CDR3 region has the DNA TGTGCCAGCAGCTTACAGAGGGGGACTGAAGCTTTCTTT.

The gene calls are TRBV18 and TRBJ1-6; 8 bases are a match to TRBD1. Germline lookup yields CDR1 KGHSH and CDR2 LQKENI. This CDR3 has 16 amino acids. V was clipped by 3 bases and J by 5 bases; unmatched bases: 6. CDR3 sequence reads: CASSPLTGANNSPLHF. The CDR3, as DNA: TGTGCCAGCTCACCCTTGACAGGGGCGAATAATTCACCCCTCCACTTT.

This rearrangement joins TRBV6-2 or TRBV6-3 to TRBJ2-7; 12 bases agree with TRBD2. Trimming at V came to 6 bases and at J to 3 bases, leaving 6 bases not matched to a gene. The V gene's germline CDR1 is MNHEY and CDR2 SVGEGT. The CDR3 has 15 amino acids. This CDR3 reads CASSTTSGGSYEQYF. DNA for the CDR3: TGTGCCAGCAGCACCACTAGCGGGGGGAGCTACGAGCAGTACTTC.

As for this clone: The CDR3 does not close with the conserved phenylalanine or tryptophan, likely indicating a read error. It is unclear where the CDR3 begins or ends on the DNA, so no DNA is shown, and the CDR3 is as TCRdb lists it. The chain recombines TRBV5-8 with TRBJ2-7; the table gives TRBD2 as D, unverified against the DNA. CDR1 SGHTS and CDR2 YDEGEE come from the germline V gene. The CDR3 is 12 amino acids in total, end residues counted. CDR3 region: CASSLETGRPLA.

The rearrangement links TRBV3-1 (or the pseudogene TRBV3-2) to TRBJ1-3; TRBD1 aligns across 7 bases. Germline trimming cut 4 bases from V and 1 base from J; bases unmatched to any gene: 7. Germline CDR1 and CDR2: LGHDT and YNNKEL (reference sequence). This CDR3 has 16 amino acids. In nucleotides, the CDR3 is TGTGCCAGCAGCCGCCTGGGACAGCCTTCTGGAAACACCATATATTTT. This encodes CASSRLGQPSGNTIYF.

The chain carries TRBV30 and TRBJ2-3, with D tentatively TRBD2 (6 bases). V was clipped by 1 base and J by 6 bases, with 11 bases between them. CDR1 is GTSNPN and CDR2 is SVGIG in the germline V gene (reference sequence). The CDR3 consists of 13 residues. The CDR3 DNA reads TGTGCCTGGAGTGACGGGAGATCGGATACGCAGTATTTT. Encoded protein: CAWSDGRSDTQYF. The variable domain in full, completed from reference TRBV30 and TRBJ2-3, reads SQTIHQWPATLVQPVGSPLSLECTVEGTSNPNLYWYRQAAGRGLQLLFYSVGIGQISSEVPQNLSASRPQDRQFILSSKKLLLSDSGFYLCAWSDGRSDTQYFGPGTRLTVL.

This chain's CDR3 is CASSQPGLYEQFF. The CDR3 DNA reads as TGTGCCAGCAGCCAGCCCGGGTTGTATGAGCAGTTCTTC. The chain is built from TRBV3-1 (or the pseudogene TRBV3-2) and TRBJ2-1; D uncertain. Trimming pared 3 bases from V and 8 bases from J, leaving 11 bases between. CDR3 length: 13 amino acids. Germline CDR1 reads LGHDT; CDR2 reads YNNKEL (reference sequence).

The rearrangement joins TRBV3-1 (or the pseudogene TRBV3-2) to TRBJ2-1; D is ambiguous. Germline V gives CDR1 LGHDT, CDR2 YNNKEL (reference sequence). V was trimmed by 6 bases and J by 6 bases, leaving 12 bases between them. The CDR3 is made up of 13 amino acids. DNA for the CDR3: TGTGCCAGCAGACTTACACCTAGCAATGAGCAGTTCTTC. Residues: CASRLTPSNEQFF.

The genes are TRBV30 and TRBJ1-2; unclear D gene. Trimming took off 2 bases at V and 3 bases at J, with 7 bases between the two ends. The CDR3 runs to 12 residues. Germline CDR1 and CDR2: GTSNPN and SVGIG (reference sequence). The CDR3: CAWSTAYYGYTF. CDR3 DNA: TGTGCCTGGAGTACGGCCTACTATGGCTACACCTTC.

This chain connects TRBV6-2 or TRBV6-3 to TRBJ1-1; D not resolved. The V end lost 6 bases, the J end lost 1 base, and 12 bases lay between the germline ends. This CDR3 is built from 14 residues. CDR1 and CDR2 from the germline V gene are MNHEY and SVGEGT. CDR3 sequence reads: CASSRRQSNTEAFF. The CDR3 region has the DNA TGTGCCAGCAGCCGCCGGCAATCGAACACTGAAGCTTTCTTT.